The rows below give T cell receptor beta chains drawn from one sample of a study of blood T cell repertoires in COVID-19. Some clones are missing from TCRdb's copy, which holds only in-frame ones; the method was immunoSEQ multiplex PCR. The sample comprises roughly 82,000 clones, 65% to 85% of which are singletons, and more than 15% rests with the top ten. Sequenced sample: peripheral blood. Source of these receptors: a woman aged 60-70 years with acute or convalescent COVID-19. Both conserved end residues are part of each CDR3. A D gene is named only where the DNA matches it firmly. Expanded clones are given a class, and other clones once, few, many or no size at all.

>-|TRBD1|TRBJ1-1|TRBV11-3
TGTGCCAGCAGTTCAAGACAGGGAGCGAACACTGAAGCTTTCTTT
CASSSRQGANTEAFF
>-|-|TRBJ2-3|TRBV6-6
TGTGCCAGCAGAACAGGGAACACAGATACGCAGTATTTT
CASRTGNTDTQYF
>-|TRBD2|TRBJ2-7|TRBV25-1
TGTGCCACCTCACCGGGGGGGGCCTACGAGCAGTACTTC
CATSPGGAYEQYF
>once|-|TRBJ2-7|TRBV6-4
TGTGCCAGCAGTGACTCGTCGGCAGGGGTCTGCTACGAGCAGTACTTC
CASSDSSAGVCYEQYF
>-|TRBD1|TRBJ1-2|TRBV5-1
TGCGCCAGCAGCTTGGTGGGACAGGGGTCCTATGGCTACACCTTC
CASSLVGQGSYGYTF
>-|-|TRBJ1-3|TRBV4-1
TGCGCCAGCAGCCAAGATCCGAGTTCTGGAAACACCATATATTTT
CASSQDPSSGNTIYF
>-|-|TRBJ1-4|TRBV6-5
TGTGCCAGCAGTTACTCGGCCACAACTAATGAAAAACTGTTTTTT
CASSYSATTNEKLFF
>-|TRBD1|TRBJ1-3|TRBV5-3
TGTGCCAGAAGCTGGGCCTTGAAGACAGGGGAGGACTCTGGAAACACCATATATTTT
CARSWALKTGEDSGNTIYF
>-|-|TRBJ1-2|TRBV25-1
TGTGCCAGCACATCCAGCCGGGGGGTCGGGTATGGCTACACCTTC
CASTSSRGVGYGYTF
>-|-|TRBJ1-2|TRBV24-1
TGTGCCACCAGTCCCGGCGGAGCATCGTATGGCTACACCTTC
CATSPGGASYGYTF
>-|TRBD2|TRBJ2-7|TRBV6-5
TGTGCCACTTCTCTAGCGGTACCCCCCTACGAGCAGTACTTC
CATSLAVPPYEQYF
>-|TRBD1|TRBJ1-5|TRBV28
TGTGCCAGCAGTGCAAGACAGGGGAGGAATCAGCCCCAGCATTTT
CASSARQGRNQPQHF
>-|-|TRBJ2-5|TRBV6-5
TGTGCCGGAGGACGGGGGAAGGGGGAGACCCAGTACTTC
CAGGRGKGETQYF
>once|TRBD2|TRBJ2-7|TRBV10-1
TGCGCCAGCAGTGAAGTGGCTAGCGGGAACTACGAGCAGTACTTC
CASSEVASGNYEQYF
>-|-|TRBJ1-2|TRBV5-4
TGTGCCAGCAGCTTCCCACCCGTTACAGATGGCTACACCTTC
CASSFPPVTDGYTF
>-|-|TRBJ2-7|TRBV24-1
TGTGCCACCAGAGAGGTCCCTCCCCCTAAGTACGAGCAGTACTTC
CATREVPPPKYEQYF
>-|-|TRBJ2-7|TRBV6-5
TGTGCCAGCAGCCGAAATTTAAACGGGGACGAGCAGTACTTC
CASSRNLNGDEQYF
>-|-|TRBJ1-1|TRBV19
TGTGCCAGTAGTATAGATCGGGGGAACACTGAAGCTTTCTTT
CASSIDRGNTEAFF
>-|-|TRBJ1-1|TRBV5-3
TGTGCCAGAAGCTCTGAAACGGGTTCAGTATTTAAGGTACGACGGGACACTGAAGCTTTCTTT
CARSSETGSVFKVRRDTEAFF
>-|-|TRBJ1-2|TRBV3-1/TRBV3-2
TGTGCCAGCAGCCTACAGGTATTGTCTAACTATGGCTACACCTTC
CASSLQVLSNYGYTF
>medium-sized|-|TRBJ1-6|TRBV10-3
TGTGCCAGCCGGCCCATTACAGGAAATAATTCACCCCTCCACTTT
CASRPITGNNSPLHF
>-|TRBD2|TRBJ2-7|TRBV6-1
TGTGCCAGCAGTGTGGAGGTAGCGGGAGTACCGGCCGAGCAGTACTTC
CASSVEVAGVPAEQYF
>-|-|TRBJ1-1|TRBV30
TGTGCCTGGAGTGGGGTGTGGAGCACTGAAGCTTTCTTT
CAWSGVWSTEAFF
>-|TRBD1|TRBJ1-4|TRBV2
TGTGCCAGCAGGACGACAGGGCTTGATGAAAAACTGTTTTTT
CASRTTGLDEKLFF
>-|TRBD1|TRBJ1-3|TRBV9
TGTGCCAGCAGCGTACAGGGGGGTGCCTCTGGAAACACCATATATTTT
CASSVQGGASGNTIYF
>-|-|TRBJ1-1|TRBV18
TGTGCCAGCTCACTACCATTCATGAACACTGAAGCTTTCTTT
CASSLPFMNTEAFF
>-|-|TRBJ1-1|TRBV12-3/TRBV12-4
TGTGCCAGCAGTTTAGGCAGGGAAGCTTTCTTT
CASSLGREAFF
>few|-|TRBJ1-5|TRBV5-5
TGTGCCAGCAGCTTTGAGGGCCAGCCCCAGCATTTT
CASSFEGQPQHF
>-|TRBD1|TRBJ1-5|TRBV6-5
TGTGCCAGCAGTACAACAGGGGTGGGGGGCCAGCCCCAGCATTTT
CASSTTGVGGQPQHF
>-|-|TRBJ1-2|TRBV4-2
TGTGCCAGCATGAACCGGGGGGCGGGTGGCTACACCTTC
CASMNRGAGGYTF
>-|-|TRBJ2-2|TRBV21-1
TGTGCCAGCATTTCCCCCGAAGGGACTAGCGGGAGGCCTAACACCGGGGAGCTGTTTTTT
CASISPEGTSGRPNTGELFF
>-|-|TRBJ1-5|TRBV21-1
TGTGCCAGCAGCAAAGATTGCGAGGGTCAGCCCCAGCATTTT
CASSKDCEGQPQHF
>-|TRBD1|TRBJ1-5|TRBV6-6
TGTGCCAGCAGTTATCGGGGACAGGGGGAACAGCCCCAGCATTTT
CASSYRGQGEQPQHF
>-|-|TRBJ1-1|TRBV5-1
TGCGCCAGCAGCTTCGCCCAGAAGGGCGGAGGAGCTTTCTTT
CASSFAQKGGGAFF
>-|-|TRBJ2-7|TRBV11-3
TGTGCCAGCAGCTTAGAGGAGTCCTACGAGCAGTACTTC
CASSLEESYEQYF
>-|TRBD1|TRBJ1-1|TRBV5-1
TGCGCCAGCAGCCTCAAGGGACAGGGAAACACTGAAGCTTTCTTT
CASSLKGQGNTEAFF
>-|TRBD1|TRBJ1-4|TRBV9
TGTGCCAGCAGCGTAGGGGGGGGACAGGACCCCTCAACTAATGAAAAACTGTTTTTT
CASSVGGGQDPSTNEKLFF
>-|-|TRBJ2-5|TRBV29-1
TGCAGCGTCGATCTAGCTGGGGAGGAGACCCAGTACTTC
CSVDLAGEETQYF
>-|-|TRBJ1-3|TRBV5-5
TGTGCCAGCAGCTCAGAGGCTGGAAACACCATATATTTT
CASSSEAGNTIYF
>-|TRBD2|TRBJ2-1|TRBV7-2
TGTGCCAGCAGCCCCGGCGGGGGGCGCTCAAATGAGCAGTTCTTC
CASSPGGGRSNEQFF
>-|TRBD2|TRBJ2-5|TRBV7-9
TGTGCCAGCAGCTTACCTAGCGGGAGGGCACGGGGGGAGACCCAGTACTTC
CASSLPSGRARGETQYF
>once|-|TRBJ1-1|TRBV7-9
TGTGCCAGCAGCCCCAATTTGTTCGGGAACACTGAAGCTTTCTTT
CASSPNLFGNTEAFF
>-|TRBD1|TRBJ1-2|TRBV24-1
TGTGCCACCAGTGTTTCGGACAGGGATCCTTATGGCTACACCTTC
CATSVSDRDPYGYTF
>-|-|TRBJ2-3|TRBV5-4
TGTGCCAGCAGCTTGGGTCTCAGTAGCACAGATACGCAGTATTTT
CASSLGLSSTDTQYF
>-|-|TRBJ1-1|TRBV14
TGTGCCAGCAGCCAACTAATAACGACACACGGAGCTTTCTTT
CASSQLITTHGAFF
>-|TRBD2|TRBJ2-1|TRBV6-4
TGTGCCAGCAGTGACTCTAGCGGGAGGGCCACTGAGCAGTTCTTC
CASSDSSGRATEQFF
>-|-|TRBJ1-3|TRBV19
TGTGCCAGTAGCACCCCGGGAGGGTTCCTTCAATCCGGAAACACCATATATTTT
CASSTPGGFLQSGNTIYF
>-|TRBD2|TRBJ2-1|TRBV10-3
TGTGCCATCAGTGGGACAGGGACTAGCGGGAGGCATGAGCAGTTCTTC
CAISGTGTSGRHEQFF
>-|-|TRBJ2-5|TRBV6-2/TRBV6-3
TGTGCCAGCAGTTACCGCGAAGAGACCCAGTACTTC
CASSYREETQYF
>medium-sized|-|TRBJ1-2|TRBV7-2
TGTGCCAGCAGCCCCTGGAGTTCTAACTATGGCTACACCTTC
CASSPWSSNYGYTF
>-|TRBD1|TRBJ1-2|TRBV5-6
TGTGCCAGCACCCGAGAGGCGGGACAGGGCAGAGGCTACACCTTC
CASTREAGQGRGYTF
>once|-|TRBJ2-3|TRBV5-1
TGCGCCAGCAGCCCGGACAGCTTCACAGATACGCAGTATTTT
CASSPDSFTDTQYF
>-|TRBD2|TRBJ2-1|TRBV30
TGTGCCCAGACGGGGGGAGCCTCCTACAATGAGCAGTTCTTC
CAQTGGASYNEQFF
>-|TRBD1|TRBJ2-1|TRBV6-2/TRBV6-3
TGTGCCAGCAGTCCACAGGGGGCCGCCTACAATGAGCAGTTCTTC
CASSPQGAAYNEQFF
>-|-|TRBJ1-1|TRBV5-8
TGTGCCAGCAGCTTGGTTCCCAGGGTGGGTGAAGCTTTCTTT
CASSLVPRVGEAFF
>-|-|TRBJ2-3|TRBV7-2
TGTGCCAGCAGCCCAAACACAGATACGCAGTATTTT
CASSPNTDTQYF